This T cell receptor (beta chain) was sequenced during a study of T-cell memory formation after mild COVID-19. Study background: Across donors, TCR clusters were largely donor specific. Broader study findings: Some clones that responded were present in memory (sampled pre-infection), which suggests cross-reactive memory joined. Among CD4+ contracting clones, most were CM and EM, and CD8+ ones EMRA.

5'RACE primed at constant segments yielded TCR alpha and TCR beta cDNA libraries bearing sample barcodes and UMIs. MiXCR was run by TCRdb on the 5' RACE reads, yielding one entry per CDR3 protein. The sample lists about 430,000 distinct CDR3 sequences, about 24% occurring once. Comments on this clonotype: As yet, its antigen is unknown.

The origin of this receptor is an adult woman who had mild COVID-19 (a few samples of this study predate the infection). Cell type and time point are not known. Sequencing input: PBMCs or a T cell subset sorted from them (not recorded which).

In DNA form, the CDR3 reads TGTGCCAGTTGCGGACTTGGTTATGAAAAACTGTTTTTT. It translates to CASCGLGYEKLFF. The chain has TRBV19 and TRBJ1-4; no clear D. CDR1 is LNHDA, CDR2 SQIVND, per germline (reference sequence). The CDR3 totals 13 residues. Deletions cut 8 bases from V and 6 bases from J, with 13 bases between.